This TCR beta chain is drawn from a study of post-analysis software for immune sequencing data. On the study more broadly: Recorded subtypes: relapsing-remitting, secondary progressive, progressive-relapsing; some patients unannotated. Study observations and caveats: Relative to controls, patients had 5 or 6 TRBV segments at higher frequency, with TRBV5-6, TRBV5-1 and TRBV20-1 among these. Significantly decreased normalized Chao1 diversity was recorded for multiple sclerosis patients relative to controls. Batch-mates among the samples co-clustered strongly by F measure.

Trimming left V 8 bases short and J 5 bases short, with 16 bases between. The CDR3 is 14 amino acids. CDR1 is SEHNR, CDR2 FQNEAQ, per germline (reference sequence). Sequencing libraries made from TCR beta cDNA carried unique molecular identifiers. TCRdb re-analysed the PCR reads in MiXCR, keeping a single row per CDR3 protein. The data contain about 560,000 distinct CDR3 sequences, roughly 46% of them singletons. Worth noting for this clonotype: Its antigen is unknown.

The chain links TRBV7-9 to TRBJ1-5; D gene uncertain. The TCR sequence derives from a girl between 10 and 17 years old with multiple sclerosis. Source material: blood. This chain's CDR3 is CASRWRQLDQPQHF. Written as DNA, the CDR3 is TGTGCCAGCCGTTGGAGGCAGCTTGATCAGCCCCAGCATTTT.